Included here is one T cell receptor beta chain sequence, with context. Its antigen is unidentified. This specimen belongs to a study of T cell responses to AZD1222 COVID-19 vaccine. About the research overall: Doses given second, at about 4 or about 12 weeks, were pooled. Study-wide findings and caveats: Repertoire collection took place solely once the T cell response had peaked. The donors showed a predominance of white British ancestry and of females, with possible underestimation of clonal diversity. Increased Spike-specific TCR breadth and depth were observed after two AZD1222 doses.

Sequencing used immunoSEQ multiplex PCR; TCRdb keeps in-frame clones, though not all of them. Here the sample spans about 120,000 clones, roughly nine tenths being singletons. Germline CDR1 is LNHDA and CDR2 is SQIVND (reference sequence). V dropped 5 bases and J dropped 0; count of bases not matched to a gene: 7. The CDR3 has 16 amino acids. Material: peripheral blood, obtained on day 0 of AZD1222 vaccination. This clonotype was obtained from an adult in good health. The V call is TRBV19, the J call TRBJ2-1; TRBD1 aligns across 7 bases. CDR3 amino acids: CASSGQAAGSYNEQFF. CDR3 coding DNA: TGTGCCAGTAGTGGACAGGCGGCGGGCTCCTACAATGAGCAGTTCTTC.